This T cell receptor beta chain appears in the sequencing data of a study of cytomegalovirus exposure and HLA in healthy donors. Study results and caveats: In a later analysis, parvovirus B19, influenza, CMV and Epstein-Barr virus appeared linked to several top co-occurrence clusters. In an earlier analysis, productive rearrangement rates for most beta V segments clustered near 87% or 30%.

To note about this clone: Its cognate antigen is unknown.

The germline V gene encodes CDR1 SGHKS and CDR2 YYEKEE (reference sequence). The trim removed 3 bases at V and 6 bases at J, leaving 10 bases unmatched. The CDR3 is 16 residues long. No CMV serostatus entry exists for this donor. Vbeta (60) and Jbeta (13) primers were used in the PCR. The method was immunoSEQ multiplex PCR; TCRdb's version includes in-frame clones alone and lacks a portion of them. The sample yields about 43,000 clones, around 64% seen once. V is TRBV5-5 and J is TRBJ1-5, with TRBD1 matching over 9 bases. The clonotype was recovered from a human donor in good health. Material: PBMCs. CDR3 sequence reads: CASSWGDRAVGQPQHF. The CDR3 DNA follows: TGTGCCAGCAGCTGGGGGGACAGGGCAGTGGGTCAGCCCCAGCATTTT.